This T cell receptor (beta chain) was found in a study of T-cell memory formation after mild COVID-19. Study results and limitations: CD8+ contracting clones occupied EMRA, while CD4+ ones occupied mainly CM and EM.

The sample holds a few counts of this clonotype. The antigen is not known. The germline CDR1 and CDR2 sequences are SGHDT and YYEEEE. V shed 0 bases and J shed 5 bases, with 8 bases lying between them. The CDR3 has 14 residues. One entry per CDR3 protein, called by TCRdb with MiXCR from the 5' RACE reads. The data contain approximately 430,000 distinct CDR3 sequences, 23% of them singletons. V gene TRBV5-6 combines with J gene TRBJ1-4; no clear D. Material: PBMCs or a T cell subset sorted from them (not recorded which). The sequence derives from an adult woman who had mild COVID-19 (a few samples of this study predate the infection). Cell type and time point are not known. CDR3 in DNA: TGTGCCAGCAGCTTGGGGGCCCCGAATGAAAAACTGTTTTTT. Protein: CASSLGAPNEKLFF.